Shown below are 13 T cell receptor beta chains from a single sample sequenced in a study of T cells after yellow fever vaccination. From the 5' RACE reads, TCRdb called clonotypes with MiXCR, one entry per CDR3 protein. This table holds about 170,000 distinct CDR3 sequences, 11% found once. The sequencing used CD8+ T cells sorted from PBMCs, collected 15 days after the yellow fever booster vaccination. The receptors were gathered from a man aged 18 to 30 who received the YFV17D yellow fever vaccine.

This clonotype turned up a few times. The chain combines TRBV4-3 with TRBJ2-7; D uncertain. V lost 0 bases, J lost 3 bases, and 9 bases lay in between. CDR1 and CDR2 (germline): LGHNA, YSLEER. The CDR3 runs 14 residues. The CDR3 DNA sequence: TGCGCCAGCAGCCAAGATATCGGCCTCTACGAGCAGTACGTC. Protein: CASSQDIGLYEQYV.

This clonotype was seen many times. J is TRBJ2-5 and V is TRBV5-1, with D perhaps TRBD2 (6 bases). The CDR3 totals 17 residues. The germline V gene encodes CDR1 SGHRS and CDR2 YFSETQ. Trimming removed 2 bases from V and 4 bases from J, with 21 bases in between. CDR3 bases: TGCGCCAGCAGCTTCCGGTTCAACGGGGAGGCAAGAGAGACCCAGTACTTC. Protein product: CASSFRFNGEARETQYF.

This clonotype was recorded a few times. The rearrangement uses TRBV12-3 or TRBV12-4 and TRBJ1-1; weak D call: TRBD1 (5 bases). This CDR3 spans 14 amino acids. V shed 2 bases and J shed 4 bases, with 11 bases lying between them. CDR3 DNA: TGTGCCAGCAGTTTAAATCCAGGGTCCACTGAAGCTTTCTTT. Its protein product is CASSLNPGSTEAFF.

This clonotype appeared many times. The chain links TRBV12-3 or TRBV12-4 to TRBJ2-3, with D uncertain. The CDR3 runs 12 residues. V lost 3 bases to trimming and J lost 6 bases, with 7 bases between them. The CDR3 reads CASSFLGDTQYF. The CDR3, as DNA: TGTGCCAGCAGTTTTCTGGGGGATACGCAGTATTTT.

This rearrangement joins TRBV20-1 to TRBJ1-1; no definite D call. V lost 0 bases to trimming and J lost 2 bases, with 16 bases between them. CDR1 DFQATT and CDR2 SNEGSKA come from the germline V gene (reference sequence). The CDR3 is made up of 16 amino acids. The chain's CDR3 is CSARDPLGVSNTEAFF. In DNA form, the CDR3 reads TGCAGTGCTAGAGACCCCCTAGGCGTAAGCAACACTGAAGCTTTCTTT.

The chain uses TRBV6-2 or TRBV6-3 and TRBJ1-4; a possible D gene is TRBD1 (5 bases). V lost 2 bases, J lost 10 bases, and 17 bases lay in between. The CDR3 runs to 15 residues. The germline gives CDR1 MNHEY, CDR2 SVGEGT. Written as DNA, the CDR3 is TGTGCCAGCAGTTACGTGAGCCCGTCTAGGGGAAAACTGTTTTTT. This encodes CASSYVSPSRGKLFF.

V and J are TRBV7-9 and TRBJ2-3; 11 positions match TRBD2. Per germline, CDR1 SEHNR and CDR2 FQNEAQ (reference sequence). The trim removed 7 bases at V and 8 bases at J, leaving 11 bases unmatched. This CDR3 is built from 15 residues. CDR3 bases: TGTGCCAGCACCCTTAGCGGGGGGGCCGAAGCTACGCAGTATTTT. Amino acid sequence: CASTLSGGAEATQYF.

The sample holds many counts of this clonotype. The genes are TRBV27 and TRBJ2-7; D not certain. V lost 0 bases, J lost 2 bases, and 14 bases lay in between. The germline V gene encodes CDR1 MNHEY and CDR2 SMNVEV (reference sequence). The CDR3 runs to 16 residues. CDR3 nucleotides: TGTGCCAGCAGTTTATCCTTCAATGAGCTCGCCTACGAGCAGTACTTC. The encoded protein is CASSLSFNELAYEQYF.

There are many counts of this clonotype. V usage is TRBV7-9 and J usage is TRBJ2-3, with D maybe TRBD2 (5 bases). The CDR3 consists of 16 residues. V lost 2 bases and J lost 6, with 18 bases in between. Germline V gives CDR1 SEHNR, CDR2 FQNEAQ (reference sequence). The CDR3 region has the DNA TGTGCCAGCAGCTTACCCCACTTCCCCCCGGGGGATACGCAGTATTTT. Translating it yields CASSLPHFPPGDTQYF.

To note about this clonotype: An end of the junction differs from the germline gene, which may be a read error. This sequence joins TRBV7-8 and TRBJ2-5; D may match TRBD1 or TRBD2 (5 bases each). This CDR3 region has 12 residues. Germline V gene lookup returns CDR1 SGHVS and CDR2 FQNEAQ. DNA for the CDR3: TGTGCCAGCAGGGGGCTCGGGACCCAAGAAGACTTC. Translated, it gives CASRGLGTQEDF.

This clonotype has more than one count but fewer than ten. V gene TRBV29-1 combines with J gene TRBJ2-3; a weak D match, TRBD1 (5 bases). The CDR3 has 10 amino acids. The V gene's germline CDR1 is SQVTM and CDR2 ANQGSEA. V gave up 4 bases and J gave up 9 bases, with 8 bases separating them. This CDR3 reads CSVGGSTQYF. In DNA, the CDR3 is TGCAGCGTTGGGGGCTCGACGCAGTATTTT.

This clonotype showed up just a few times. The rearrangement uses TRBV6-5 and TRBJ2-3; 8 bases are a match to TRBD1. The CDR3 length is 17 residues. Germline V CDR1 and CDR2: MNHEY, SVGAGI. The ends lost 0 bases at V and 2 bases at J; junction bases unmatched: 7. CDR3 coding DNA: TGTGCCAGCAGTTACTCGACAGGGGCGTATCTCACAGATACGCAGTATTTT. It codes for CASSYSTGAYLTDTQYF.

The sample holds a few counts of this clonotype. This chain joins TRBV7-8 and TRBJ2-7; D is possibly TRBD1 (6 bases). Trimming removed 0 bases at V and 6 bases at J, with 12 bases between. Germline CDR1 reads SGHVS; CDR2 reads FQNEAQ. This CDR3 region has 14 residues. The CDR3 nucleotides are TGTGCCAGCAGCTTAGCAGGTACAGGGCCCGAGCAGTACTTC. Translated: CASSLAGTGPEQYF.